Below, 4 T cell receptor beta chains from the same sample are listed, as sequenced in a study of regulatory T cells in long-lasting Graves disease. Library construction for TCR beta used iRepertoire HTBI primers and Arm-PCR of CDR3 regions. TCRdb ran MiXCR on the multiplex PCR reads and lists one entry per CDR3 protein. Counted here are 300,000 or so distinct CDR3 sequences, around a fifth occurring once; the ten biggest clones make up 29%. As to time point: persistent/refractory GD, antithyroid drugs over 5 years with positive TRAb. The TCR library was made from RNA extracted from PBMCs. The sample here was peripheral blood mononuclear cells (PBMCs), taken when the disease was refractory, from a patient treated with antithyroid drugs. The source is a female donor with Graves disease.

This clonotype was seen ten or more times. J is TRBJ1-1 and V is TRBV11-2; D gene uncertain. From germline, CDR1 is SGHAT and CDR2 FQNNGV. The CDR3 extends over 15 amino acids. The V end was cut by 1 base, the J end by 1 base, with 10 bases between. The CDR3: CASSLGVRRNTEAFF. The DNA for the CDR3 is TGTGCCAGCAGCTTAGGGGTCAGGCGGAACACTGAAGCTTTCTTT. Variable domain in full (rest from reference TRBV11-2 and TRBJ1-1): EAGVAQSPRYKIIEKRQSVAFWCNPISGHATLYWYQQILGQGPKLLIQFQNNGVVDDSQLPKDRFSAERLKGVDSTLKIQPAKLEDSAVYLCASSLGVRRNTEAFFGQGTRLTVV.

This clonotype was observed at least ten times. The V call is TRBV3-1, the J call TRBJ2-7; D is unresolved. Germline loops: CDR1 LGHDT, CDR2 YNNKEL (reference sequence). This CDR3 is 14 amino acids long. V lost 1 base and J 0 bases, leaving 7 bases between the germline ends. DNA for the CDR3: TGTGCCAGCAGCCAAGTCAGGAGCTCCTACGAGCAGTACTTC. Residues: CASSQVRSSYEQYF.

This clonotype was counted between two and nine times. The CDR3: CASSLGGASTGELFF. The CDR3 nucleotides are TGTGCCAGCAGTCTAGGGGGGGCGAGCACCGGGGAGCTGTTTTTT. V and J are TRBV28 and TRBJ2-2; a weak D match, TRBD2 (7 bases). Looked up from germline, CDR1 is MDHEN and CDR2 is SYDVKM. CDR3 length: 15 amino acids. Trimming left V 5 bases short and J 4 bases short, with 14 bases between.

This clonotype was seen repeatedly, ten times or more. The rearrangement joins TRBV11-2 to TRBJ2-2, with TRBD2 matching over 12 bases. CDR3 size: 16 residues. CDR1 and CDR2 from the germline V gene are SGHAT and FQNNGV. With 2 bases clipped from V and 7 bases from J, the junction kept 5 bases outside the gene matches. CDR3 sequence (DNA): TGTGCCAGCAGCTTAAGACTAGCGGGAGTAGGCGGGGAGCTGTTTTTT. It translates to CASSLRLAGVGGELFF.